The 7 T cell receptor beta chains reported below all come from one sample, sequenced in a study of blood T cell repertoires in COVID-19. TCRdb's table, derived via immunoSEQ multiplex PCR, lists solely in-frame clones and lacks some. The sample lists roughly 250,000 clones, more than 60% occurring once. The sequenced sample consisted of peripheral blood. The receptors stem from a woman between 40 and 55 years old with active or convalescent COVID-19.

This chain links TRBV10-2 with TRBJ2-7; 8 bases match TRBD2. V lost 6 bases, J lost 3 bases, and 13 bases stayed unmatched. The length of the CDR3 is 16 residues. Germline CDR1 and CDR2: WSHSY and SAAADI. The CDR3 nucleotides read TGCGCCAGCAGCTACCGGGGGGGGCTATCAAGCTACGAGCAGTACTTC. This codes for CASSYRGGLSSYEQYF.

The chain recombines TRBV30 with TRBJ1-6; 7 bases agree with TRBD1. Unmatched junction bases numbered 3, after V lost 3 bases and J lost 10 bases. Germline V lookup: CDR1 GTSNPN, CDR2 SVGIG (reference sequence). This CDR3 has 12 residues. In nucleotides, the CDR3 is TGTGCCTGGAGGACAGGGAACTCACCCCTCCACTTT. This codes for CAWRTGNSPLHF.

The chain links TRBV19 to TRBJ1-3; 7 bases match TRBD1. Germline lookup yields CDR1 LNHDA and CDR2 SQIVND (reference sequence). This CDR3 comprises 15 residues. V shed 5 bases, J shed 0 bases, and the junction held 4 bases outside the gene matches. The CDR3 coding sequence is TGTGCCAGTAGTCCGGACAGGAGCTCTGGAAACACCATATATTTT. It translates to CASSPDRSSGNTIYF.

The chain has TRBV30 and TRBJ2-1; 7 nucleotides line up with TRBD1. CDR1 and CDR2 from the germline V gene are GTSNPN and SVGIG (reference sequence). The ends lost 0 bases at V and 2 bases at J; junction bases unmatched: 4. This CDR3 is 15 amino acids long. This chain's CDR3 is CAWSVRGGPYNEQFF. The CDR3 coding sequence is TGTGCCTGGAGTGTACGAGGGGGCCCCTACAATGAGCAGTTCTTC.

The J gene is TRBJ2-3, the V gene TRBV15; a weak D match, TRBD1 (5 bases). The CDR3 spans 15 residues. Germline-derived CDR1 and CDR2 are LNHNV and YYDKDF (reference sequence). V was cut by 2 bases and J by 1 base, with 10 bases left in between. CDR3 sequence: CATSRSEGGTDTQYF. In DNA, the CDR3 is TGTGCCACCAGCAGATCCGAAGGGGGCACAGATACGCAGTATTTT.

The chain recombines TRBV9 with TRBJ2-3, with 8 positions matching TRBD2. CDR3 length equals 15 residues. CDR1 is SGDLS, CDR2 YYNGEE, per germline. The trim removed 4 bases at V and 1 base at J, leaving 5 bases unmatched. The CDR3 coding sequence is TGTGCCAGCAGCCCGAGGACTAGCCGCACAGATACGCAGTATTTT. This encodes CASSPRTSRTDTQYF.

The J gene is TRBJ1-5, the V gene TRBV5-5; no reliable D call. Looked up from germline, CDR1 is SGHKS and CDR2 is YYEKEE (reference sequence). There are 15 residues in the CDR3. V was trimmed by 0 bases and J by 2 bases, leaving 9 bases between them. The CDR3, as DNA: TGTGCCAGCAGCTTGGCCATGGCGGGCAATCAGCCCCAGCATTTT. Translating gives CASSLAMAGNQPQHF.